This is a list of T cell receptor beta chains from one sample in a study of T-cell memory formation after mild COVID-19. TCRdb independently ran MiXCR on the 5' RACE reads; one entry per CDR3 protein. Seen here are approximately 350,000 distinct CDR3 sequences, 13% observed once, and the top ten hold around a fifth. The sequenced sample was PBMCs or a T cell subset sorted from them (not recorded which). Receptor source: a man aged 18 to 29 who had mild COVID-19 (a few samples of this study predate the infection). Cell type and time point are not known. Each CDR3 is given with its conserved first and last residue. The D gene is left open where the match is weak. Rows may omit the clone size; those that give it use once, few, many or a size class.

- | TRBJ2-7 | - | TRBV4-1 | TGCGCCAGCAGCCAAGGTGCGGCCTCCTCCTACGAGCAGTACTTC | CASSQGAASSYEQYF
- | TRBJ2-1 | many | TRBV5-1 | TGCGCCAGCAGCTTGGTTTCAGGGGAAATGATTTTGTTCTTC | CASSLVSGEMILFF
TRBD1 | TRBJ2-5 | - | TRBV29-1 | TGCAGCGTGACCGGGACAGGGTCTGGGGAGACCCAGTACTTC | CSVTGTGSGETQYF
TRBD1 | TRBJ1-5 | many | TRBV12-3/TRBV12-4 | TGTGCCAGCAGTACTCGAGGCAGGGGGGTTCAGCCCCAGCATTTT | CASSTRGRGVQPQHF
- | TRBJ1-4 | few | TRBV7-2 | TGTGCCAGCCGGGGACCAAATGAAAAACTGTTTTTT | CASRGPNEKLFF
TRBD2 | TRBJ2-2 | - | TRBV20-1 | TGCAGTGCTTTTAGCGGGGGGGCTTACACCGGGGAGCTGTTTTTT | CSAFSGGAYTGELFF
TRBD2 | TRBJ2-3 | - | TRBV20-1 | TGCAGTGCTGGACTAGCGGGGGGGATCACAGATACGCAGTATTTT | CSAGLAGGITDTQYF
- | TRBJ1-2 | few | TRBV2 | TGTGCCAGCAGTGAATTGGACGGCCAATGGGGCTACACCTTC | CASSELDGQWGYTF
TRBD1 | TRBJ1-1 | - | TRBV29-1 | TGCAGCGGGTCGGGACAGGGGGCGGTTGAAGCTTTCTTT | CSGSGQGAVEAFF
- | TRBJ1-2 | few | TRBV11-2 | TGTGCCAGCAGCTTAGCAGGCAGCATCTATGGCTACACCTTC | CASSLAGSIYGYTF
TRBD1 | TRBJ2-6 | - | TRBV7-8 | TGTGCCAGCAGCCTTCTCGCAGGGGGCGCCGGGGCCAACGTCCTGACTTTC | CASSLLAGGAGANVLTF
- | TRBJ2-2 | few | TRBV6-5 | TGTGCCAGCACAGAGCCGAACACCGGGGAGCTGTTTTTT | CASTEPNTGELFF